This T cell receptor (beta chain) is drawn from a study of technical replicates of blood from a handful of donors. Libraries were prepared by immunoSEQ multiplex PCR; TCRdb keeps only in-frame clonotypes and omits some of them. The table shows 75,000 to 100,000 clones, with approximately 90% occurring only once. V shed 1 base and J 7 bases; nucleotides not matched to a gene: 9. CDR1 and CDR2 (germline): MGHRA, YSYEKL. CDR3 size: 16 residues. The clonotype comes from a human donor in good health. The chain has TRBV4-1 and TRBJ2-1; 8 bases agree with TRBD2. Sequencing input: T cells isolated from PBMCs. CDR3 protein: CASSQVGLAKANEQFF. The CDR3 DNA follows: TGCGCCAGCAGCCAAGTCGGACTAGCTAAGGCTAATGAGCAGTTCTTC.